A single sample is the source of the 10 T cell receptor beta chains below, sequenced in a study of blood T cell repertoires in COVID-19. Profiling relied on immunoSEQ multiplex PCR, and the TCRdb table lists in-frame clones only, not all of them. The table records around 200,000 clones, more than 85% of them present only once. The sequencing input was peripheral blood. All receptors come from a man in his forties with acute or convalescent COVID-19.

This clone has just one count. The J gene is TRBJ1-3, the V gene TRBV7-8; the D gene is possibly TRBD1 (5 bases). The V and J ends lost 1 base and 7 bases respectively, with 8 bases between them. This CDR3 is built from 13 residues. Germline V CDR1 and CDR2: SGHVS, FQNEAQ. CDR3 region: CASSLDRMNTIYF. In DNA form, the CDR3 reads TGTGCCAGCAGCTTAGACAGGATGAACACCATATATTTT.

The chain links TRBV28 to TRBJ2-7, with TRBD2 matching over 8 bases. With 7 bases clipped from V and 7 bases from J, the junction kept 15 bases outside the gene matches. Looked up from germline, CDR1 is MDHEN and CDR2 is SYDVKM. CDR3 length: 15 amino acids. The chain's CDR3 is CASINGGSGTKEQYF. The CDR3 DNA is TGTGCCAGCATTAACGGGGGTAGCGGGACGAAAGAGCAGTACTTC.

The J gene is TRBJ2-2, the V gene TRBV4-2; 12 bases map to TRBD2. CDR1 and CDR2 from the germline V gene are LGHNA and YNFKEQ. The CDR3 spans 18 residues. After removal of 3 bases from V and 3 bases from J, the junction contained 8 bases not matched to a gene. In nucleotides, the CDR3 is TGTGCCAGCAGCCAGTCTAGCGGGAGGGCCGGTTACACCGGGGAGCTGTTTTTT. Translated, it gives CASSQSSGRAGYTGELFF.

The chain links TRBV27 to TRBJ2-7; D possibly corresponds to TRBD1 (5 bases). The CDR3 length is 13 residues. Per the germline V gene, CDR1 is MNHEY and CDR2 is SMNVEV (reference sequence). Trimming stripped 5 bases from V and 2 bases from J, with 10 bases between. CDR3 loop: CASSAQGTYEQYF. The CDR3 nucleotides read TGTGCCAGCAGTGCTCAGGGAACCTACGAGCAGTACTTC.

This sequence joins TRBV5-8 and TRBJ2-1; 12 bases align to TRBD1. Germline V gives CDR1 SGHTS, CDR2 YDEGEE. The CDR3 has 16 residues. V lost 2 bases to trimming and J lost 10 bases; unmatched junction nucleotides: 10. CDR3 coding DNA: TGTGCCAGCAGCTTCTCCCCGGGACAGGGGGCCCAGGAGCAGTTCTTC. It translates to CASSFSPGQGAQEQFF.

This rearrangement joins TRBV30 to TRBJ2-7, with TRBD1 as a possible D gene (7 bases). Germline V lookup: CDR1 GTSNPN, CDR2 SVGIG (reference sequence). This CDR3 has 13 residues. The V gene lost 2 bases and the J gene lost 4 bases, with 12 bases spanning the gap. The CDR3 nucleotides read TGTGCCTGGAGTAGCTCAGGGGGGTACGAGCAGTACTTC. This encodes CAWSSSGGYEQYF. The full variable domain, its missing parts supplied by reference TRBV30 and TRBJ2-7, is SQTIHQWPATLVQPVGSPLSLECTVEGTSNPNLYWYRQAAGRGLQLLFYSVGIGQISSEVPQNLSASRPQDRQFILSSKKLLLSDSGFYLCAWSSSGGYEQYFGPGTRLTVT.

The chain has TRBV6-4 and TRBJ2-3, with a tentative D call TRBD1 (5 bases). Germline V gene data show CDR1 as MRHNA and CDR2 as SNTAGT. The V gene lost 5 bases and the J gene lost 5 bases, with 11 bases spanning the gap. The CDR3 is made up of 13 amino acids. The CDR3 DNA is TGTGCCAGCAGTACCCGGCAGGGAGATACGCAGTATTTT. Its protein is CASSTRQGDTQYF.

The chain couples TRBV3-1 (or the pseudogene TRBV3-2) to TRBJ1-1; D may be TRBD1 (5 bases). V was clipped by 0 bases and J by 4 bases, with 9 bases between them. The CDR3 extends over 14 amino acids. Germline CDR1 LGHDT, CDR2 YNNKEL (reference sequence). The DNA for the CDR3 is TGTGCCAGCAGCCAAGATTGGGGGGGCACTGAAGCTTTCTTT. Its protein product is CASSQDWGGTEAFF.

J is TRBJ2-1 and V is TRBV7-9; possible D gene TRBD2, 5 bases. The CDR3 contains 15 residues. Trimming stripped 5 bases from V and 8 bases from J, with 19 bases between. From germline, CDR1 is SEHNR and CDR2 FQNEAQ (reference sequence). Here the CDR3 reads CASSPGLGRDHEQFF. The DNA of the CDR3 is TGTGCCAGCAGCCCCGGACTTGGCCGGGATCATGAGCAGTTCTTC.

V is TRBV5-4 and J is TRBJ2-5; 7 bases agree with TRBD2. J lost 2 bases, V lost 0 bases, and 1 base had no gene match. The CDR3 spans 14 residues. Germline CDR1 is SGHNT and CDR2 is YYREEE (reference sequence). CDR3: CASSLGGGQETQYF. CDR3 nucleotides: TGTGCCAGCAGCTTGGGGGGGGGTCAAGAGACCCAGTACTTC.